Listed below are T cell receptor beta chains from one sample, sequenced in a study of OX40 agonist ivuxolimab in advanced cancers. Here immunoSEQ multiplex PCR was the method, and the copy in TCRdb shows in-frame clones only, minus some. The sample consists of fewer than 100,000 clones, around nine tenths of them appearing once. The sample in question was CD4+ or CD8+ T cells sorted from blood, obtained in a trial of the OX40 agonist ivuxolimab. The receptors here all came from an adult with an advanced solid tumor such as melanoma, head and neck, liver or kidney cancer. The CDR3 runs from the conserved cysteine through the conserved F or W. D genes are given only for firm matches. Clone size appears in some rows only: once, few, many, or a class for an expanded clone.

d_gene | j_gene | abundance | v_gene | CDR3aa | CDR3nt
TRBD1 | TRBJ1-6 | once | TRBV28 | CASSWGDRGLSYNSPLHF | TGTGCCAGCAGTTGGGGAGACAGGGGGCTCTCCTATAATTCACCCCTCCACTTT
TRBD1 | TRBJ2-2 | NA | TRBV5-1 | CASSLRTGPGELFF | TGCGCCAGCAGCTTGAGGACAGGGCCCGGGGAGCTGTTTTTT
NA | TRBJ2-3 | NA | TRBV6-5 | CASRGADTQYF | TGTGCCAGCAGGGGTGCAGATACGCAGTATTTT
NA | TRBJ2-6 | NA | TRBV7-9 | CAFRLQDSGANVLTF | TGTGCCTTCCGCCTCCAGGACTCTGGGGCCAACGTCCTGACTTTC
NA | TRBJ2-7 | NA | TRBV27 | CASSLAAGLATFEQYF | TGTGCCAGCAGTTTAGCAGCAGGCCTCGCTACGTTTGAGCAGTACTTC
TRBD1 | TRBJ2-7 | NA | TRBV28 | CASSSRGQGDYEQYF | TGTGCCAGCAGTTCCCGGGGACAGGGGGACTACGAGCAGTACTTC
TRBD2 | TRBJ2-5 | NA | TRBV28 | CASVRAGDGETQYF | TGTGCCAGCGTAAGGGCGGGAGACGGGGAGACCCAGTACTTC
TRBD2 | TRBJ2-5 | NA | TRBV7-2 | CASSKTSGETMAQYF | TGTGCCAGCAGCAAGACTAGCGGGGAGACCATGGCCCAGTACTTC
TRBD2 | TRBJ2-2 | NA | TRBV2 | CASSLAGGHTGELFF | TGTGCCAGCAGTCTAGCGGGAGGGCACACCGGGGAGCTGTTTTTT
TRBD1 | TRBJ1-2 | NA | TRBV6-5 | CASSFGTGRGYTF | TGTGCCAGCAGTTTTGGGACAGGGAGAGGCTACACCTTC
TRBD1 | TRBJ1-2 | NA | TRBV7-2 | CASSIQGYGYTF | TGTGCCAGCAGCATACAGGGGTATGGCTACACCTTC
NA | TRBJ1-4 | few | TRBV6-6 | CASSARSDNEKLFF | TGTGCCAGCAGTGCACGGTCAGATAATGAAAAACTGTTTTTT
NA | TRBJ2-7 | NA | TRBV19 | CASSIGGDAYEQYF | TGTGCCAGTAGTATAGGAGGGGATGCCTACGAGCAGTACTTC
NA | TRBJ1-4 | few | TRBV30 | CACPRESNEKLFF | TGTGCCTGCCCCAGGGAGTCTAATGAAAAACTGTTTTTT
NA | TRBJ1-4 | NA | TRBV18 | CASSPPEGLREKLFF | TGTGCCAGCTCACCACCCGAGGGATTGAGGGAAAAACTGTTTTTT
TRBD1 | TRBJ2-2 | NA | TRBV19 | CASSEGGHALNTGELFF | TGTGCCAGTAGCGAAGGGGGCCATGCCTTGAACACCGGGGAGCTGTTTTTT
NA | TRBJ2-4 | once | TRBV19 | CASSIDSSFPLAKNIQYF | TGTGCCAGTAGTATCGACAGCTCCTTCCCTCTAGCCAAAAACATTCAGTACTTC
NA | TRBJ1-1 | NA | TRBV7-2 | CASSLDGEAVPEAFF | TGTGCCAGCAGCTTAGATGGGGAGGCAGTCCCTGAAGCTTTCTTT
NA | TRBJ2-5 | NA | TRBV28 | CASRQPDRSLETQYF | TGTGCCAGCAGACAGCCTGACAGGTCTCTAGAGACCCAGTACTTC
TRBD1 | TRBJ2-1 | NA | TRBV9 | CASSTNHRGNLYNEQFF | TGTGCCAGCAGCACGAACCACAGGGGGAATCTCTACAATGAGCAGTTCTTC
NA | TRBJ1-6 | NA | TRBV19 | CASSLQVKGNSPLHF | TGTGCCAGTAGTTTGCAGGTCAAAGGAAATTCACCCCTCCACTTT
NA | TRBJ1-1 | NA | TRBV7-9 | CASSLGGLNTEAFF | TGTGCCAGCAGCTTAGGGGGGCTGAACACTGAAGCTTTCTTT
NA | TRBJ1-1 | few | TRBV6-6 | CASTVEGEAFF | TGTGCCAGCACGGTCGAGGGTGAAGCTTTCTTT
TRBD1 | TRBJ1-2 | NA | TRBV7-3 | CASSRPSGQGATLTF | TGTGCCAGCAGCCGTCCCTCGGGACAGGGGGCGACGTTGACCTTC
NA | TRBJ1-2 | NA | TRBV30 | CAWSVGRGTYGYTF | TGTGCCTGGAGTGTAGGCAGGGGAACGTATGGCTACACCTTC
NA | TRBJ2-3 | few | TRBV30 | CAWSVLADTQYF | TGTGCCTGGAGTGTACTTGCAGATACGCAGTATTTT
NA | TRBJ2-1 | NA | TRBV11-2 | CASSSFYEQFF | TGTGCCAGCAGCTCGTTTTATGAGCAGTTCTTC
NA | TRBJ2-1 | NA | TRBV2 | CASSGAAYNEQFF | TGTGCCAGCAGTGGGGCGGCCTACAATGAGCAGTTCTTC
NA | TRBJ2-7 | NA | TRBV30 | CAWSPITNEQYF | TGTGCCTGGAGTCCTATAACGAACGAGCAGTACTTC
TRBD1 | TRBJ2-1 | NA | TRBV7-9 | CASSPPGQTYNEQFF | TGTGCCAGCAGTCCTCCGGGACAGACCTACAATGAGCAGTTCTTC
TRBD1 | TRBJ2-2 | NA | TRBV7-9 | CAGQTGGSITGELFF | TGTGCCGGTCAGACAGGGGGATCGATCACCGGGGAGCTGTTTTTT
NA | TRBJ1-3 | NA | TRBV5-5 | CASSLQGYSGNTIYF | TGTGCCAGCAGCTTACAGGGTTACTCTGGAAACACCATATATTTT
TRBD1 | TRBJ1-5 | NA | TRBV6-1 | CASKDRGNQPQHF | TGTGCCAGCAAAGACAGGGGGAATCAGCCCCAGCATTTT
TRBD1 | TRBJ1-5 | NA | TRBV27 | CASRFRGNQPQHF | TGTGCCAGCAGATTCAGGGGGAATCAGCCCCAGCATTTT
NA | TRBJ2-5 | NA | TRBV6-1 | CASSLLASQETQYF | TGTGCCAGCAGCCTCCTAGCTTCGCAAGAGACCCAGTACTTC
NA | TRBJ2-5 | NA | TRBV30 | CAWSVPSQETQYF | TGTGCCTGGAGTGTACCCAGTCAAGAGACCCAGTACTTC
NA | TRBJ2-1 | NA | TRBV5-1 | CASSFRIGGPYNEQFF | TGCGCCAGCAGCTTTCGTATAGGGGGGCCCTACAATGAGCAGTTCTTC
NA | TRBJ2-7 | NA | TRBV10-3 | CAISESLQNSYEQYF | TGTGCCATCAGTGAGTCGTTGCAAAATTCCTACGAGCAGTACTTC
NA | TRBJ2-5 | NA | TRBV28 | CASSFFDGGQETQYF | TGTGCCAGCAGTTTCTTTGACGGAGGCCAAGAGACCCAGTACTTC
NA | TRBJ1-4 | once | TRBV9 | CASSPGHFNEKLFF | TGTGCCAGCAGCCCCGGACATTTTAATGAAAAACTGTTTTTT
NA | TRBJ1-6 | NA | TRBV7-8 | CASSLGRDLYNSPLHF | TGTGCCAGCAGCCTCGGCAGAGACCTCTATAATTCACCCCTCCACTTT
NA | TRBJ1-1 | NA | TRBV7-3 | CASSLMAGPNTEAFF | TGTGCCAGCAGCTTAATGGCCGGCCCGAACACTGAAGCTTTCTTT
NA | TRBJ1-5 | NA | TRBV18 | CASSLADGGNQPQHF | TGTGCCAGCTCACTAGCGGACGGGGGCAATCAGCCCCAGCATTTT
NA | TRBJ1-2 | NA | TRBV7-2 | CASSFSQGNYGYTF | TGTGCCAGCAGCTTCTCTCAGGGGAACTATGGCTACACCTTC
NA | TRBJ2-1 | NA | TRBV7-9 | CASSLLSGTNNEQFF | TGTGCCAGCAGCTTACTCAGCGGAACAAACAATGAGCAGTTCTTC
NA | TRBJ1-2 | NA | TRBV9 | CASSVGTAYYGYTF | TGTGCCAGCAGCGTAGGTACAGCCTACTATGGCTACACCTTC